These T cell receptor beta chains were read from a single sample in a study of technical replicates of blood from a few donors. Only in-frame clones appear in the TCRdb table, and some are missing; sequencing was by immunoSEQ multiplex PCR. This repertoire shows roughly 70,000 clones, approximately 96% found once; its top ten account for 0.3% to 0.45%. Material: T cells isolated from PBMCs. All receptors come from a human donor in good health. Both conserved end residues are part of each CDR3. D genes are given only for firm matches. For some rows the clone size is stated as once, few or many, or as a class when expanded; others skip it.

.,TRBJ2-1,TRBD2,TRBV19,TGTGCCAGTAGTATAGGGGGGGCTAGCGGGATGAATGAGCAGTTCTTC,CASSIGGASGMNEQFF
.,TRBJ2-1,.,TRBV10-1,TGCGCCAGCAGTGACGGGGCCTACAATGAGCAGTTCTTC,CASSDGAYNEQFF
.,TRBJ2-1,TRBD2,TRBV6-1,TGTGCCAGCAGTGACAGTCGACCGGGACTAGCGGGAGTAATGGATGAGCAGTTCTTC,CASSDSRPGLAGVMDEQFF
once,TRBJ2-2,.,TRBV5-1,TGCGCCAGCAGCTGGAGGACGGAGAACACCGGGGAGCTGTTTTTT,CASSWRTENTGELFF
.,TRBJ2-3,TRBD2,TRBV10-2,TGCGCCAGCAGATCTAGCGGATACACAGATACGCAGTATTTT,CASRSSGYTDTQYF
.,TRBJ1-1,.,TRBV5-1,TGCGCCAGCAGCTGGCTGGAGGGCCGGGCTGAAGCTTTCTTT,CASSWLEGRAEAFF
.,TRBJ2-7,.,TRBV5-6,TGTGCCAGCAGCTCTTACTACGAGCAGTACTTC,CASSSYYEQYF
.,TRBJ2-3,TRBD1,TRBV7-2,TGTGCCAGCAGGGGACAGGGTTACACAGATACGCAGTATTTT,CASRGQGYTDTQYF
.,TRBJ1-2,.,TRBV28,TGTGCCACCTGGGGCCGGGCGTACTATGGCTACACCTTC,CATWGRAYYGYTF
.,TRBJ2-5,.,TRBV28,TGTGCCAGCAGTTTAGGGGATAGGAGGGAGACCCAGTACTTC,CASSLGDRRETQYF
.,TRBJ2-4,TRBD2,TRBV30,TGTGCCTGGAACCCAGCGGGAGAAAACATTCAGTACTTC,CAWNPAGENIQYF
.,TRBJ1-1,.,TRBV5-6,TGTGCCAGCAGCTTACGGGAGCCTGAAGCTTTCTTT,CASSLREPEAFF
.,TRBJ2-1,TRBD1,TRBV27,TGTGCCAGCAGTTCCCCGGGACAGGGATACAATGAGCAGTTCTTC,CASSSPGQGYNEQFF
.,TRBJ2-7,.,TRBV5-6,TGTGCCAGCAGCTTGGGGGGCCCAGGCTTTTACGAGCAGTACTTC,CASSLGGPGFYEQYF
.,TRBJ2-7,.,TRBV7-9,TGTGCCAGCAGCTTATCCGGGGAAGTGTACGAGCAGTACTTC,CASSLSGEVYEQYF
.,TRBJ2-3,.,TRBV25-1,TGTGCCAGCAGTGAACTGGGGGCGGGAGCCACAGATACGCAGTATTTT,CASSELGAGATDTQYF
.,TRBJ2-3,.,TRBV18,TGTGCCAGCTCACTCGGGGGACCCACAGATACGCAGTATTTT,CASSLGGPTDTQYF
.,TRBJ2-2,.,TRBV6-5,TGTGCCAGCAGTCTCACCGGGGAGCTGTTTTTT,CASSLTGELFF
.,TRBJ1-1,.,TRBV5-1,TGCGCCAGCAAGGAGATCAACACTGAAGCTTTCTTT,CASKEINTEAFF
.,TRBJ1-2,TRBD1,TRBV28,TGTGCCAGCAGTTTAGGGACAGGGGTTGGCTACACCTTC,CASSLGTGVGYTF
.,TRBJ1-2,.,TRBV5-1,TGCGCCAGCAGAGTCGACAGGAGTACTAACTATGGCTACACCTTC,CASRVDRSTNYGYTF
.,TRBJ2-7,TRBD1,TRBV6-1,TGTGCCAGCAGTGAAGCGGGGACAGCCGCCTACGAGCAGTACTTC,CASSEAGTAAYEQYF
.,TRBJ1-3,TRBD1,TRBV11-2,TGTGCCAGCAGCGTGTGGCAGGGGGGTAGGGGGTCTGGAAACACCATATATTTT,CASSVWQGGRGSGNTIYF
.,TRBJ1-1,.,TRBV2,TGTGCCAGCAGTGAGAAGGAGTACACTGAAGCTTTCTTT,CASSEKEYTEAFF
.,TRBJ1-1,TRBD1,TRBV28,TGTGCCAGCAAATATACAGGGGATGAAGCTTTCTTT,CASKYTGDEAFF
.,TRBJ1-1,.,TRBV6-5,TGTGCCAGCAGTTATCGGGGGGTGAACACTGAAGCTTTCTTT,CASSYRGVNTEAFF
.,TRBJ2-1,TRBD2,TRBV2,TGTGCCAGCAGTGGACTAGCAGGCATCAATGAGCAGTTCTTC,CASSGLAGINEQFF
.,TRBJ2-7,.,TRBV19,TGTGCCAGTAGTATAGGGTCCGGCGAGCAGTACTTC,CASSIGSGEQYF
.,TRBJ1-1,TRBD1,TRBV28,TGTGCCAGCAGATCCCAGGGGGCCATGAACACTGAAGCTTTCTTT,CASRSQGAMNTEAFF
.,TRBJ1-5,TRBD1,TRBV25-1,TGTGCCAGCAGTGCCAAGGGACAGGGAATCCATCAGCCCCAGCATTTT,CASSAKGQGIHQPQHF
.,TRBJ2-3,TRBD2,TRBV10-3,TGTGCCACCAGACTAGCGGGAGGAACAGATACGCAGTATTTT,CATRLAGGTDTQYF
.,TRBJ1-4,.,TRBV4-2,TGTGCCAGCAGCCAAGTTGGGGCAGGGATTGAAAAACTGTTTTTT,CASSQVGAGIEKLFF
.,TRBJ1-2,TRBD1,TRBV30,TGTGCCTGGAACCCGGGACAGCCTTTATATGGCTACACCTTC,CAWNPGQPLYGYTF
.,TRBJ2-3,.,TRBV2,TGTGCCAGCAGTGGTGTCGGACTGACAGATACGCAGTATTTT,CASSGVGLTDTQYF
.,TRBJ1-1,.,TRBV11-2,TGTGCCAGCAGCTTCCTGAGGTCTAGGGAAGCTTTCTTT,CASSFLRSREAFF
.,TRBJ2-7,TRBD2,TRBV14,TGTGCCAGCAGCCGCGTGGCGGGAGGGCCCTCTTACGCGCAGTACTTC,CASSRVAGGPSYAQYF
.,TRBJ2-5,TRBD1,TRBV6-1,TGTGCCAGCAGGGGCGGGACAGGCCCCCAAGAGACCCAGTACTTC,CASRGGTGPQETQYF
.,TRBJ1-1,.,TRBV18,TGTGCCAGCTCACCAGAAAGACCAGGGATATGGACTGAAGCTTTCTTT,CASSPERPGIWTEAFF
.,TRBJ2-1,.,TRBV4-1,TGCGCCAGCAGCCAAGAGGTCCGTGCCGGGGATGAGCAGTTCTTC,CASSQEVRAGDEQFF
.,TRBJ2-7,TRBD1,TRBV5-1,TGCGCCAGCAGCCCTATACCAGGGGGCTCCTACGAGCAGTACTTC,CASSPIPGGSYEQYF